The present T cell receptor beta chain was sequenced within a study of CXCR3-negative and CXCR3-positive naive CD8 T cells. Study-wide results and limits: Researchers report CXCR3 expression partially decreased after cryopreservation, with fresh PBMCs used in most assays. TRB CDR3s of CXCR3-positive naive cells were more hydrophobic than those of CXCR3-negative naive cells. Sequencing showed both naive subsets with comparably high diversity, and memory CD8+ cells much lower.

Naive CD8+ T cells showed a CD45RO-CCR7+CD27+CD95- phenotype. This CDR3 spans 15 amino acids. Notes on this clonotype: The antigen is not known.

It was by 5' RACE with UMI labels that the TRB cDNA libraries were prepared. Using the 5' RACE reads, TCRdb records one entry per CDR3 protein without DNA. Here the sample table reports about 56,000 distinct CDR3 sequences. The TCR originated in a human donor in good health. Some clones in this sample may be carry-over from other donors' samples. The chain combines TRBV12-3 or TRBV12-4 with TRBJ1-5; TCRdb indicates TRBD1, and absent DNA this call remains unverified. The sequencing sample was made of naive CXCR3+ CD8+ T cells from blood. Sample subset: CD45RO-CCR7+CD27+CD95- naive CD8+ T cells expressing CXCR3 (TNR3+). The CDR3 reads CASSLGTVSNQPQHF.